Shown below are 28 T cell receptor beta chains from a single sample sequenced in a study of T cells in Graves' hyperthyroidism and ophthalmopathy. There were TCR beta CDR3 regions amplified from RNA transcripts. Primed by the HTBI set, a first-round RT-PCR was run on the TCR CDR3. MiXCR, applied by TCRdb to the multiplex PCR reads, yields one record per CDR3 protein. The sample holds 700,000 or so distinct CDR3 sequences, about 15% seen once. Sequences were obtained from blood. The receptors stem from a man younger than 35 with Graves' hyperthyroidism.

This clonotype was seen a few times. This chain connects TRBV4-1 to TRBJ1-1; D may be TRBD1 (5 bases). The V and J ends lost 3 bases and 5 bases respectively, with 16 bases between them. Looked up from germline, CDR1 is MGHRA and CDR2 is YSYEKL. The CDR3 length is 15 residues. CDR3 nucleotides: TGCGCCAGCAGCCAGGGGGATGGGGGACTTACTGAAGCTTTCTTT. This sequence encodes CASSQGDGGLTEAFF.

This clonotype was observed many times. This chain connects TRBV20-1 to TRBJ2-3; a weak D match, TRBD2 (5 bases). The V end lost 0 bases, the J end lost 0 bases, and 10 bases lay between the germline ends. CDR1 DFQATT and CDR2 SNEGSKA come from the germline V gene (reference sequence). The length of the CDR3 is 15 residues. The CDR3 coding sequence is TGCAGTGCTAGAGATGGTGGCGGGAGCACAGATACGCAGTATTTT. Residues: CSARDGGGSTDTQYF.

This clonotype was recorded at least ten times. The J gene is TRBJ2-1, the V gene TRBV12-3 or TRBV12-4, with D possibly called TRBD1 or TRBD2 (6 bases each). This CDR3 has 14 amino acids. V shed 4 bases and J shed 10 bases, with 17 bases lying between them. The CDR3 DNA is TGTGCCAGCAGTTCCGGGGGCGCTAAGAGCGAGCAGTTCTTC. This encodes CASSSGGAKSEQFF.

The chain has TRBV4-2 and TRBJ1-5; 7 nucleotides agree with TRBD1. Germline CDR1 reads LGHNA; CDR2 reads YNFKEQ. Unmatched junction bases numbered 3, after V lost 1 base and J lost 3 bases. The CDR3 covers 15 residues. CDR3 bases: TGTGCCAGCAGCCAAGTCACAGGGGCCAATCAGCCCCAGCATTTT. This gives the protein CASSQVTGANQPQHF.

This chain connects TRBV6-1 to TRBJ1-5; D is perhaps TRBD1 (6 bases). The CDR3 has 14 amino acids. The V end was cut by 6 bases, the J end by 4 bases, with 13 bases between. The germline V gene encodes CDR1 MNHNS and CDR2 SASEGT. The CDR3 spells CASRPQGPNQPQHF. As DNA, the CDR3 is TGTGCCAGCAGACCACAGGGCCCAAATCAGCCCCAGCATTTT.

This clonotype was seen repeatedly, ten times or more. The chain carries TRBV6-1 and TRBJ1-1; D is undetermined. Germline lookup yields CDR1 MNHNS and CDR2 SASEGT. The CDR3 spans 14 residues. Trimming shortened V by 6 bases and J by 1 base, and 12 bases separated the two germline ends. The DNA of the CDR3 is TGTGCCAGCAGCAAGGGAGGGAAGAACACTGAAGCTTTCTTT. This gives the protein CASSKGGKNTEAFF.

The sample holds many counts of this clonotype. V usage is TRBV11-2 and J usage is TRBJ1-1, with D perhaps TRBD1 (5 bases). The V end lost 2 bases, the J end lost 3 bases, and 19 bases lay between the germline ends. Germline V gene lookup returns CDR1 SGHAT and CDR2 FQNNGV. The CDR3 runs to 17 residues. The CDR3 nucleotides read TGTGCCAGCAGCTTAACCCCCGCAGGACATGTGGACACTGAAGCTTTCTTT. This gives the protein CASSLTPAGHVDTEAFF.

This clonotype has just a few counts. This chain's CDR3 is CASSEDYPVYNEQFF. DNA of the CDR3: TGTGCCAGCAGTGAGGACTACCCGGTCTACAATGAGCAGTTCTTC. V usage is TRBV6-1 and J usage is TRBJ2-1, with D perhaps matching TRBD2 (6 bases). Per the germline V gene, CDR1 is MNHNS and CDR2 is SASEGT. The CDR3 length is 15 residues. With 3 bases removed from V and 3 bases from J, the gap between germline ends came to 12 bases.

This clonotype was detected ten times or more. The CDR3 DNA is TGTGCCAGCACTCGACAGGGGGCGGAGGGAGATACGCAGTATTTT. This translates into CASTRQGAEGDTQYF. The V call is TRBV6-1, the J call TRBJ2-3; 10 bases match TRBD1. The germline V gene encodes CDR1 MNHNS and CDR2 SASEGT. There are 15 residues in the CDR3. J gave up 5 bases and V 7 bases, and 9 bases lay outside the gene matches.

This clonotype has a handful of counts. The genes are TRBV7-3 and TRBJ2-1; 8 bases are shared with TRBD2. CDR1 SGHTA and CDR2 FQGTGA come from the germline V gene. V shed 2 bases, J shed 7 bases, and the junction held 7 bases outside the gene matches. This CDR3 is 15 amino acids long. Here the CDR3 DNA reads TGTGCCAGCAGCTTAGACGCGGGAGGATGGAATGAGCAGTTCTTC. Encoded protein: CASSLDAGGWNEQFF.

The sample holds a few counts of this clonotype. Here the CDR3 DNA reads TGTGCCACCAGCAGAGATGGGACATCTGGGGCCAACGTCCTGACTTTC. Amino acid sequence: CATSRDGTSGANVLTF. V gene TRBV15 combines with J gene TRBJ2-6, with TRBD1 as a possible D gene (6 bases). CDR1 and CDR2 from the germline V gene are LNHNV and YYDKDF (reference sequence). The CDR3 is made up of 16 amino acids. V lost 0 bases and J 1 base, leaving 7 bases between the germline ends.

In its sample, this clonotype was seen once. The genes are TRBV30 and TRBJ1-2; D remains unclear. This CDR3 comprises 13 residues. Trimming left V 3 bases short and J 5 bases short, with 13 bases between. CDR1 and CDR2 (germline): GTSNPN, SVGIG (reference sequence). For the CDR3, the DNA is TGTGCCTGGAGGGTAAAGGGTAATTATGGCTACACCTTC. It yields the protein CAWRVKGNYGYTF.

This clonotype was detected ten times or more. The chain carries TRBV7-2 and TRBJ2-7, with D unclear. V was trimmed by 1 base and J by 6 bases, leaving 7 bases between them. CDR1 is SGHTA, CDR2 FQGNSA, per germline. CDR3 length: 12 amino acids. CDR3 loop: CASSLGLGEQYF. The CDR3 DNA follows: TGTGCCAGCAGCTTAGGGTTGGGCGAGCAGTACTTC.

This clonotype was seen repeatedly, ten times or more. This chain connects TRBV20-1 to TRBJ2-2, with 12 bases that match TRBD2. The V gene's germline CDR1 is DFQATT and CDR2 SNEGSKA (reference sequence). This CDR3 comprises 17 residues. The ends lost 6 bases at V and 2 bases at J; junction bases unmatched: 10. CDR3 in amino acids: CSATPLAGGPNTGELFF. The CDR3 DNA reads as TGCAGTGCGACTCCCCTAGCGGGAGGGCCTAACACCGGGGAGCTGTTTTTT.

This clonotype has just a few counts. The gene calls are TRBV20-1 and TRBJ1-4, with D perhaps matching TRBD1 (5 bases). Between the trimmed V and J ends, which lost 5 bases and 6 bases, there was a span of 19 bases. The CDR3 has 15 amino acids. The germline CDR1 and CDR2 sequences are DFQATT and SNEGSKA (reference sequence). CDR3 residues: CSAHSAGTLDEKLFF. The CDR3 DNA reads as TGCAGTGCTCACTCAGCCGGGACGTTGGATGAAAAACTGTTTTTT.

The chain is built from TRBV6-2 or TRBV6-3 and TRBJ2-5; D gene ambiguous. V was cut by 9 bases and J by 8 bases, with 7 bases left in between. The germline V gene encodes CDR1 MNHEY and CDR2 SVGEGT. The CDR3 spans 9 residues. In DNA, the CDR3 is TGTGCCAGACAAATTACCCAGTACTTC. Translated, it gives CARQITQYF.

This clonotype has a count of ten or more. The chain uses TRBV5-1 and TRBJ2-3; no firm D call. CDR3 size: 14 residues. The germline V and J ends were trimmed by 1 base and 2 bases, with 8 bases remaining between them. The V gene's germline CDR1 is SGHRS and CDR2 YFSETQ. In DNA, the CDR3 is TGCGCCAGCAGCTTGAGGCAGATCACAGATACGCAGTATTTT. Translation gives CASSLRQITDTQYF.

This clonotype was recorded at least ten times. This chain uses TRBV2 with TRBJ1-5, with 8 bases matching TRBD1. Germline V lookup: CDR1 SNHLY, CDR2 FYNNEI. The CDR3 sequence is 11 residues long. The junction had 3 bases not matched to a gene; V was cut back by 7 bases and J by 10 bases. CDR3 sequence: CASMGTGPQHF. Here the CDR3 DNA reads TGTGCCAGCATGGGGACAGGACCCCAGCATTTT.

Worth noting for this clonotype: At one end the junction does not follow the germline gene, possibly because of a read error. The CDR3 reads CAADTAGSTDTRYF. CDR3 nucleotide sequence: TGTGCCGCGGACACGGCAGGGAGCACAGATACGCGGTATTTT. The genes are TRBV7-9 and TRBJ2-3; either TRBD1 or TRBD2 may supply D (5 bases each). Germline values: CDR1 SEHNR, CDR2 FQNEAQ (reference sequence). The CDR3 runs to 14 residues.

This clonotype was seen many times. The gene calls are TRBV2 and TRBJ2-2; TRBD1 agrees at 10 bases. After removal of 5 bases from V and 7 bases from J, the junction contained 4 bases not matched to a gene. This CDR3 contains 14 residues. Looked up from germline, CDR1 is SNHLY and CDR2 is FYNNEI. CDR3 nucleotides: TGTGCCAGCAGTCGACAGGGGGCGGGCGGGGAGCTGTTTTTT. This encodes CASSRQGAGGELFF.

This clonotype was recorded a few times. The chain links TRBV6-2 or TRBV6-3 to TRBJ2-7; 7 positions match TRBD2. This CDR3 spans 13 amino acids. In germline, CDR1 is MNHEY, CDR2 SVGEGT. Losses at the gene ends were 11 bases for V and 2 bases for J; bases not matched to a gene: 9. The CDR3 reads CAVKGLPTYEQYF. The CDR3 region has the DNA TGTGCCGTCAAGGGACTACCTACCTACGAGCAGTACTTC.

This clonotype was found many times. The chain couples TRBV11-2 to TRBJ2-7; 12 positions match TRBD2. CDR1 and CDR2 from the germline V gene are SGHAT and FQNNGV. The CDR3 loop spans 14 amino acids. Germline trimming cut 5 bases from V and 6 bases from J; bases unmatched to any gene: 5. CDR3 DNA sequence: TGTGCCAGCAGCCGGACTAGCGGGAATCTCGAGCAGTACTTC. Amino acid sequence: CASSRTSGNLEQYF.

The chain carries TRBV20-1 and TRBJ1-2; D perhaps matches TRBD1 (5 bases). V lost 0 bases and J lost 5, with 16 bases in between. The V gene's germline CDR1 is DFQATT and CDR2 SNEGSKA (reference sequence). The CDR3 sequence is 15 residues long. CDR3 sequence reads: CSARDLMGGEYGYTF. The CDR3 nucleotides read TGCAGTGCTAGAGATCTCATGGGGGGAGAGTATGGCTACACCTTC.

This clonotype was seen repeatedly, ten times or more. The chain uses TRBV11-3 and TRBJ2-1, with 13 positions matching TRBD2. CDR1 and CDR2 from the germline V gene are SGHNT and YENEEA. Trimming at V came to 3 bases and at J to 7 bases, leaving 6 bases not matched to a gene. The CDR3 consists of 16 residues. The CDR3 DNA reads as TGTGCCAGCAGCTTTAGCGGGACTAGCGGGAAAAATGAGCAGTTCTTC. Translation gives CASSFSGTSGKNEQFF.

There are a few counts of this clonotype. A read error may be the cause here, since a much bigger clone is one base away. The CDR3 carries no conserved terminal phenylalanine or tryptophan, so it likely arises from a read error. The chain couples TRBV2 to TRBJ1-1; no firm D call. V dropped 8 bases and J dropped 1 base, with 8 bases sitting between them. The CDR3 contains 12 residues. CDR1 and CDR2 from the germline V gene are SNHLY and FYNNEI. DNA for the CDR3: TGTGCCAGCTCGCGGAGGAACACTGAAGCTTTCCTT. This encodes CASSRRNTEAFL.

The rearrangement uses TRBV15 and TRBJ1-1; D is perhaps TRBD1 (5 bases). Deletions cut 2 bases from V and 1 base from J, with 11 bases between. Germline lookup yields CDR1 LNHNV and CDR2 YYDKDF (reference sequence). The CDR3 covers 15 residues. The CDR3 here is CATSRRRGGNTEAFF. The CDR3 nucleotides are TGTGCCACCAGCAGACGCCGGGGCGGGAACACTGAAGCTTTCTTT.

This clonotype was seen many times. This chain joins TRBV7-8 and TRBJ2-5; no clear D. Germline CDR1 reads SGHVS; CDR2 reads FQNEAQ. The CDR3 contains 13 residues. V was clipped by 1 base and J by 4 bases, with 7 bases between them. The CDR3 loop reads CASSLVSAETQYF. CDR3 bases: TGTGCCAGCAGCTTAGTGTCCGCAGAGACCCAGTACTTC.

V usage is TRBV7-9 and J usage is TRBJ2-2; TRBD2 might be the D (5 bases). The V and J ends lost 6 bases and 0 bases respectively, with 17 bases between them. Germline V gives CDR1 SEHNR, CDR2 FQNEAQ (reference sequence). The length of the CDR3 is 17 residues. The CDR3 spells CASRPLLAPTNTGELFF. CDR3 sequence (DNA): TGTGCCAGCAGGCCCCTTTTAGCGCCGACGAACACCGGGGAGCTGTTTTTT.